This T cell receptor beta chain stems from a study of early T cells in non-severe SARS-CoV-2 infection. Ten or more counts support this clonotype. The CDR3 spans 13 residues. J gave up 6 bases and V 4 bases, and 5 bases lay outside the gene matches. Germline lookup yields CDR1 SGHAT and CDR2 FQNNGV. MiXCR was run by TCRdb on the 5' RACE reads, yielding one entry per CDR3 protein. Among tens of thousands of distinct CDR3 sequences listed, 4.5% were seen once. Sequenced sample: whole blood. The chain couples TRBV11-2 to TRBJ1-1, with 7 bases matching TRBD1. This clonotype was obtained from an adult who was a healthcare worker with PCR-confirmed SARS-CoV-2 infection or an uninfected control (not recorded which). CDR3 sequence reads: CASSSETGSEAFF. CDR3 in DNA: TGTGCCAGCAGCTCAGAGACAGGGTCTGAAGCTTTCTTT.